This T cell receptor beta chain was found in a study of blood T cells in healthy people across ages. Then a second PCR, running about 6 to 11 cycles, was carried out with a sample-barcoded 5' primer and a J-beta primer mix. TCRdb redid the calling of the 5' RACE reads with MiXCR, one entry per CDR3 protein. The table shows approximately 1,100,000 distinct CDR3 sequences, with 35% to 55% occurring only once. The CDR3 has 16 residues. The germline V gene has CDR1 SQVTM and CDR2 ANQGSEA. J lost 10 bases, V lost 6 bases, and 16 bases had no gene match. The donors, aged roughly 6 to 90, were healthy Caucasians from Russia. Isolation recovered at least 7 million PBMCs from every sample. This clonotype has just one count.

The sample consisted of blood. The J gene is TRBJ2-3, the V gene TRBV29-1, with 13 positions matching TRBD2. This clonotype originated in an older woman in good health. CDR3 nucleotides: TGCAGCGTCCGCGGACTAGCGGGAGTCTCAGGGGATGCGCAGTATTTT. Encoded protein: CSVRGLAGVSGDAQYF.